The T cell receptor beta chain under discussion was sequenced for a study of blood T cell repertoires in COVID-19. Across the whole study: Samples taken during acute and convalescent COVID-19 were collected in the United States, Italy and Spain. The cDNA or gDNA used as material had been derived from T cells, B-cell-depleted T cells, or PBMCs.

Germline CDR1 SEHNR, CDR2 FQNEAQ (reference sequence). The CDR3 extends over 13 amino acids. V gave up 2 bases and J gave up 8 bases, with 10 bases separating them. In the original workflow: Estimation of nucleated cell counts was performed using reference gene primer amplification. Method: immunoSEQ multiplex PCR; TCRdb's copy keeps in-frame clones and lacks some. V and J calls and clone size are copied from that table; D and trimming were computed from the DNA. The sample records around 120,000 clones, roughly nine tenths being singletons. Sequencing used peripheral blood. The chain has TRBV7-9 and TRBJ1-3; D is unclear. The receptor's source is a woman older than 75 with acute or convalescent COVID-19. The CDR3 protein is CASSLHSVDTIYF. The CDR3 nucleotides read TGTGCCAGCAGCTTACACTCGGTAGACACCATATATTTT.